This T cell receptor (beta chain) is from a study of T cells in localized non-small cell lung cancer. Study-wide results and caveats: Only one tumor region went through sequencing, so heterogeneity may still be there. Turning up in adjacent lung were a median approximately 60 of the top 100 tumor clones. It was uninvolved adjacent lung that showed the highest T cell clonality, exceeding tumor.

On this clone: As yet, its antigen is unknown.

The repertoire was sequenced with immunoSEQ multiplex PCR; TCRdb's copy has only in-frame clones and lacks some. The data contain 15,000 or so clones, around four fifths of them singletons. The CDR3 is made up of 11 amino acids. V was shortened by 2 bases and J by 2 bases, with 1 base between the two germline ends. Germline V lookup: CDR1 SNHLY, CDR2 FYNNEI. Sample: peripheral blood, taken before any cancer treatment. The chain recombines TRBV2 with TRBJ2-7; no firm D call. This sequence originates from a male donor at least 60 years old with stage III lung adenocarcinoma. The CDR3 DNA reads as TGTGCCAGCAGTGAAACCTACGAGCAGTACTTC. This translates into CASSETYEQYF.